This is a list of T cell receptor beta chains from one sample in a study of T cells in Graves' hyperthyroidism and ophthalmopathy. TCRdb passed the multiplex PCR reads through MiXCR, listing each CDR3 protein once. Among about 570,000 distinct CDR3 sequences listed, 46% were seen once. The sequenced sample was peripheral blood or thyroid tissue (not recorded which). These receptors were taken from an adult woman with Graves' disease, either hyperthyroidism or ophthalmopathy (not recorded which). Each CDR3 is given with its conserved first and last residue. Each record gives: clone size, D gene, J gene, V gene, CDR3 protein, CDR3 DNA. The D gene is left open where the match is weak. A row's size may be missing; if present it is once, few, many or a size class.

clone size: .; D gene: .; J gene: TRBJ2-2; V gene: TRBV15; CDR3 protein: CASSGRQGTGELFF; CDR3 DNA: TGTGCCAGCAGTGGGCGGCAGGGCACCGGGGAGCTGTTTTTT
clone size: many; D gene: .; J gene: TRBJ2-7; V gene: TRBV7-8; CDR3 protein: CASSSYRYYEQYF; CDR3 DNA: TGTGCCAGCAGCTCATACAGATACTACGAGCAGTACTTC
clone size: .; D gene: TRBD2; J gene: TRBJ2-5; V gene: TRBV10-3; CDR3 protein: CAISWTSGTQETQYF; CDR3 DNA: TGTGCCATCAGTTGGACTAGCGGGACCCAAGAGACCCAGTACTTC
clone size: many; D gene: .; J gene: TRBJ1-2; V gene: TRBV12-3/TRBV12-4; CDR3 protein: CASGENYGYTF; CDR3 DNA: TGTGCCAGCGGGGAGAACTATGGCTACACCTTC
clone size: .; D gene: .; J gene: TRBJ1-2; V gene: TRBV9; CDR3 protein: CASRLTSNGYTF; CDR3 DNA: TGTGCCAGCAGGCTTACGAGCAATGGCTACACCTTC
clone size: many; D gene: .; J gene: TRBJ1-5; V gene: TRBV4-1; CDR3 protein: CASSQVLGHNQPQHF; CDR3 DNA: TGCGCCAGCAGCCAAGTGTTGGGCCACAATCAGCCCCAGCATTTT
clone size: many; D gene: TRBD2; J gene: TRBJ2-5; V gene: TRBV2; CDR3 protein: CASSESGRRTQYF; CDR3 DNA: TGTGCCAGCAGTGAATCCGGGAGGCGGACCCAGTACTTC
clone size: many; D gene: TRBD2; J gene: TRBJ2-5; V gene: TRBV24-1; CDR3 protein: CATSDNLNRLAGEGETQYF; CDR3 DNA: TGTGCCACCAGTGACAACCTCAATCGACTAGCGGGAGAGGGGGAGACCCAGTACTTC
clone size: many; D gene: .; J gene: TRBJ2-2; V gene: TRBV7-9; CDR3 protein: CASSLNGQDTGELFF; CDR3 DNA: TGTGCCAGCAGCTTGAACGGTCAAGACACCGGGGAGCTGTTTTTT
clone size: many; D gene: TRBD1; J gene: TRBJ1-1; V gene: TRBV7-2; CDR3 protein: CASSTTTVPTGATEAFF; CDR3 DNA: TGTGCCAGCAGCACAACCACCGTACCAACAGGGGCCACTGAAGCTTTCTTT
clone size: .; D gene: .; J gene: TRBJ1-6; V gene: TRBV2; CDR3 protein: CATNRENSPLHF; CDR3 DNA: TGTGCCACCAACAGGGAAAATTCACCCCTCCACTTT
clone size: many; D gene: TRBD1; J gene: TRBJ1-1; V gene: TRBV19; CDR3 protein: CASSFRQGQTEAFF; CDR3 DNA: TGTGCCAGTAGTTTTCGACAGGGGCAAACTGAAGCTTTCTTT
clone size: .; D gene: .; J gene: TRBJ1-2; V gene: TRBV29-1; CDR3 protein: CSVQWTGYGYTF; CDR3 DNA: TGCAGCGTGCAGTGGACGGGCTATGGCTACACCTTC
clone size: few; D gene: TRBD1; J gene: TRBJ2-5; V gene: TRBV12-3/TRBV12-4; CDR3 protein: CASSWPGQGARETQYF; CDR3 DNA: TGTGCCAGCAGTTGGCCGGGACAGGGGGCTAGGGAGACCCAGTACTTC
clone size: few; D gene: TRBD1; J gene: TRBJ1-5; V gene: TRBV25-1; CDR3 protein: CASSGTGRDQPQHF; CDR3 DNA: TGTGCCAGCAGTGGGACAGGGAGGGATCAGCCCCAGCATTTT
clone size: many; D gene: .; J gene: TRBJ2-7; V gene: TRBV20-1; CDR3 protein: CSAKFNRGGPYEQYF; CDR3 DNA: TGCAGTGCCAAATTCAACAGGGGGGGACCCTACGAGCAGTACTTC
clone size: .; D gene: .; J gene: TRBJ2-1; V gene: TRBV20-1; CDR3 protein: CSATPLDEQFF; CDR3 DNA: TGCAGTGCTACTCCGTTGGATGAGCAGTTCTTC
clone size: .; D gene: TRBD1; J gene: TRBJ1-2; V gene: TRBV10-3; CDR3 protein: CAISDWDRGGTDYGYTF; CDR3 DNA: TGTGCCATCAGTGATTGGGACAGGGGCGGAACAGACTATGGCTACACCTTC
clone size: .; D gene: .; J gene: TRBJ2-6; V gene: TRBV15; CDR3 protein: CATSRDSIPGAGANVLTF; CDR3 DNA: TGTGCCACCAGCAGAGATTCCATACCAGGGGCTGGGGCCAACGTCCTGACTTTC
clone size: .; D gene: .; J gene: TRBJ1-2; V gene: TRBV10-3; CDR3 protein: CAISDRTIAPNYGYTF; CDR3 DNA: TGTGCCATCAGTGACCGGACTATAGCTCCGAACTATGGCTACACCTTC
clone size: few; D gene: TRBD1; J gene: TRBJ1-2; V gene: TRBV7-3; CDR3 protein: CASSTLEQGAYYGYTF; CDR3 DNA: TGTGCCAGCAGCACACTAGAACAGGGGGCCTACTATGGCTACACCTTC
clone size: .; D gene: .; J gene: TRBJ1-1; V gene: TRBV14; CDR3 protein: CASSITMNTEAFF; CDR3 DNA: TGTGCCAGCAGCATAACAATGAACACTGAAGCTTTCTTT
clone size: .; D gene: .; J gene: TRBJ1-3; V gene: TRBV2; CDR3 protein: CASRWGSLANTIYF; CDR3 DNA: TGTGCCAGCAGGTGGGGCAGTTTAGCGAACACCATATATTTT
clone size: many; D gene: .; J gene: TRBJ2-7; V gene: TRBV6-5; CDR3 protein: CASSYPGRSYEQYF; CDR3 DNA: TGTGCCAGCAGTTATCCGGGACGGTCCTACGAGCAGTACTTC
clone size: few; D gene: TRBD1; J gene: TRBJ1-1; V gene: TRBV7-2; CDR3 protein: CASSRQSGGSTEAFF; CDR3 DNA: TGTGCCAGCAGCCGTCAATCAGGGGGGAGCACTGAAGCTTTCTTT
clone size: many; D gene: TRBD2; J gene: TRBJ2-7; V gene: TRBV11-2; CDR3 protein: CASSYRQGRLAGAHEQYF; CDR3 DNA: TGTGCCAGCAGCTACCGACAGGGTCGACTAGCGGGAGCCCACGAGCAGTACTTC
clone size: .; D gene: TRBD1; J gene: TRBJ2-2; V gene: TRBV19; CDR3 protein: CASSPRQGAGGELFF; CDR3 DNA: TGTGCCAGTAGTCCCCGGCAGGGGGCTGGCGGGGAGCTGTTTTTT
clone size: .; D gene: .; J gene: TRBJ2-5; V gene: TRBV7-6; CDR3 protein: CASSPLGAEETQYF; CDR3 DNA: TGTGCCAGCAGCCCTCTCGGGGCTGAAGAGACCCAGTACTTC
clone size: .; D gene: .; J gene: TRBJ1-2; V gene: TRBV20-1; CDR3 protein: CSASNPQGPNYGYTF; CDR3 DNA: TGCAGTGCTAGTAATCCACAGGGACCCAACTATGGCTACACCTTC